This T cell receptor (beta chain) came from a study of STAT3 mutations in large granular lymphocyte leukemia. About the research overall: Over half of T-LGLL patients had one or more immunosuppressive regimens.

Trimming stripped 3 bases from V and 7 bases from J, with 11 bases between. This CDR3 comprises 14 residues. The germline CDR1 and CDR2 sequences are SGHNT and YYREEE (reference sequence). This clone showed up just a few times. Antigen: not known. Data came from immunoSEQ multiplex PCR; TCRdb stores just in-frame clones and leaves some out. The sample has several thousand clones; 70% to 80% are singletons. Study-level findings and limits: Every T-cell large granular lymphocyte leukemia patient had at least one immunodominant TCR beta clonotype. No sample exists from the first appearance of each clone. All newly emerging clones after therapy were STAT3 wild type.

The gene calls are TRBV5-4 and TRBJ1-6, with D perhaps matching TRBD1 (5 bases). Input material: peripheral blood mononuclear cells. This receptor was obtained from a woman aged 40 to 50 with T-cell large granular lymphocyte leukemia. Some clones in this sample may be carry-over from other donors' samples. CDR3 residues: CASSSEWGNSPLHF. CDR3 sequence (DNA): TGTGCCAGCAGCTCGGAATGGGGGAATTCACCCCTCCACTTT.